One and the same sample provided the 21 T cell receptor beta chains below, sequenced in a study of cytomegalovirus exposure and HLA in healthy donors. Primers for the PCR totalled 60 Vbeta and 13 Jbeta. The protocol was immunoSEQ multiplex PCR, while the TCRdb copy is restricted to in-frame clones and leaves out a portion. In total, the table holds approximately 72,000 clones. The sample consisted of PBMCs. These receptors all stem from a woman aged 40 to 50 in good health and CMV-seropositive.

This chain joins TRBV18 and TRBJ1-2; weak D call: TRBD1 (5 bases). Trimming stripped 3 bases from V and 4 bases from J, with 15 bases between. Germline V CDR1 and CDR2: KGHSH, LQKENI. This CDR3 has 15 residues. In nucleotides, the CDR3 is TGTGCCAGCTCACCGGACGGGGGAGTGAGCTATGGCTACACCTTC. Translating it yields CASSPDGGVSYGYTF.

J is TRBJ2-2 and V is TRBV6-6; a possible D gene is TRBD2 (5 bases). CDR1 MNHNY and CDR2 SVGAGI come from the germline V gene (reference sequence). The ends were cut back, 0 bases at V and 0 bases at J, with 8 bases in the middle. The CDR3 has 16 residues. For the CDR3, the DNA is TGTGCCAGCAGTTACTCCCGAGGGCCGAACACCGGGGAGCTGTTTTTT. The encoded protein is CASSYSRGPNTGELFF.

This sequence joins TRBV7-6 and TRBJ1-2, with 8 nucleotides matching TRBD1. V shed 5 bases and J 8 bases; nucleotides not matched to a gene: 10. The CDR3 spans 14 residues. The germline CDR1 and CDR2 sequences are SGHVS and FNYEAQ. CDR3 bases: TGTGCCAGCAGCCAACCCGGACAGGGCCCCGGCTACACCTTC. This translates into CASSQPGQGPGYTF.

V is TRBV7-2 and J is TRBJ1-5; 7 positions match TRBD1. The CDR3 runs 14 residues. After removal of 1 base from V and 11 bases from J, the junction contained 8 bases not matched to a gene. Germline V CDR1 and CDR2: SGHTA, FQGNSA. The CDR3 DNA follows: TGTGCCAGCAGCTTAGGGATAGAGGGGGCGACCCAGCATTTT. Translated, it gives CASSLGIEGATQHF. The variable domain in full, with the rest retrieved from reference TRBV7-2 and TRBJ1-5, is GAGVSQSPSNKVTEKGKDVELRCDPISGHTALYWYRQSLGQGLEFLIYFQGNSAPDKSGLPSDRFSAERTGGSVSTLTIQRTQQEDSAVYLCASSLGIEGATQHFGDGTRLSIL.

For the CDR3, the DNA is TGTGCCAGTTTGTGGACTAGTTCAGATACGCAGTATTTT. It yields the protein CASLWTSSDTQYF. The chain is built from TRBV2 and TRBJ2-3, with 7 nucleotides matching TRBD2. Germline CDR1 and CDR2: SNHLY and FYNNEI. Germline trimming cut 9 bases from V and 4 bases from J; bases unmatched to any gene: 7. This CDR3 has 13 amino acids.

The chain is built from TRBV2 and TRBJ2-5; 15 nucleotides agree with TRBD2. The CDR3 runs to 16 residues. Trimming at V came to 5 bases and at J to 6 bases, leaving 7 bases not matched to a gene. Germline CDR1 is SNHLY and CDR2 is FYNNEI. The CDR3 loop reads CASSLGLAGGRKTQYF. In DNA, the CDR3 is TGTGCCAGCAGTCTTGGACTAGCGGGGGGGCGGAAGACCCAGTACTTC.

This clone is medium-sized by frequency. This sequence joins TRBV6-4 and TRBJ2-1; TRBD1 matches at 11 bases. The V gene end was trimmed by 2 bases and the J gene end by 6 bases; junction bases not matched to a gene: 0. This CDR3 has 14 amino acids. Germline CDR1 and CDR2: MRHNA and SNTAGT. CDR3: CASSDGTGGNEQFF. As DNA, the CDR3 is TGTGCCAGCAGTGACGGGACAGGGGGCAATGAGCAGTTCTTC.

This chain joins TRBV28 and TRBJ2-3, with TRBD1 matching over 7 bases. Looked up from germline, CDR1 is MDHEN and CDR2 is SYDVKM. This CDR3 has 15 amino acids. Trimming removed 5 bases from V and 3 bases from J; junction bases left unmatched: 8. The CDR3 is CASSIQDRTTDTQYF. The CDR3 DNA reads TGTGCCAGCAGTATACAGGACAGGACGACAGATACGCAGTATTTT.

The rearrangement joins TRBV15 to TRBJ2-2; 8 bases agree with TRBD1. The CDR3 totals 14 residues. Looked up from germline, CDR1 is LNHNV and CDR2 is YYDKDF (reference sequence). After removal of 7 bases from V and 6 bases from J, the junction contained 7 bases not matched to a gene. The CDR3 DNA reads as TGTGCCACCAATTCAGGGGGCGTTGCCGGGGAGCTGTTTTTT. It is translated as CATNSGGVAGELFF.

This rearrangement joins TRBV14 to TRBJ2-5; 11 bases are a match to TRBD2. CDR1 is SGHDN and CDR2 is FVKESK in the germline V gene. Unmatched junction bases numbered 9, after V lost 4 bases and J lost 2 bases. The CDR3 has 17 amino acids. DNA for the CDR3: TGTGCCAGCAGCCCCTATAGGGCTAGCGGGGGGCAAGAGACCCAGTACTTC. As protein: CASSPYRASGGQETQYF. The entire variable domain, with the rest obtained from reference TRBV14 and TRBJ2-5, is as follows: EAGVTQFPSHSVIEKGQTVTLRCDPISGHDNLYWYRRVMGKEIKFLLHFVKESKQDESGMPNNRFLAERTGGTYSTLKVQPAELEDSGVYFCASSPYRASGGQETQYFGPGTRLLVL.

The chain employs TRBV4-2 and TRBJ1-2; 10 bases match TRBD1. Germline V CDR1 and CDR2: LGHNA, YNFKEQ. The V segment lost 0 bases and the J segment 4 bases; nucleotides outside the gene matches: 5. The CDR3 sequence is 16 residues long. The CDR3 is CASSQEGQGRAYGYTF. The DNA for the CDR3 is TGTGCCAGCAGCCAAGAGGGACAGGGGAGGGCCTATGGCTACACCTTC.

The CDR3 DNA follows: TGTGCCAGCAGTGCAGAGGTACCCAATGAGCAGTTCTTC. Protein sequence: CASSAEVPNEQFF. The V call is TRBV6-6, the J call TRBJ2-1; D unclear. Between the trimmed V and J ends, which lost 5 bases and 6 bases, there was a span of 11 bases. The CDR3 covers 13 residues. Germline V lookup: CDR1 MNHNY, CDR2 SVGAGI (reference sequence).

The chain combines TRBV4-3 with TRBJ1-2; perhaps TRBD1 as D (6 bases). Per germline, CDR1 LGHNA and CDR2 YSLEER. The length of the CDR3 is 13 residues. The germline V and J ends were trimmed by 2 bases and 5 bases, with 9 bases remaining between them. The CDR3 here is CASSQRGGYGYTF. The CDR3 DNA reads TGCGCCAGCAGCCAAAGAGGGGGTTATGGCTACACCTTC.

The rearrangement joins TRBV2 to TRBJ2-6; tentative D call: TRBD2 (6 bases). V was cut by 8 bases and J by 0 bases, with 23 bases left in between. The CDR3 covers 19 residues. Germline V gene lookup returns CDR1 SNHLY and CDR2 FYNNEI. The CDR3 sequence: CASGRGLEGVLSGANVLTF. CDR3 DNA: TGTGCCAGCGGACGGGGGTTGGAAGGGGTTCTCTCTGGGGCCAACGTCCTGACTTTC. Full variable domain (outside the CDR3, taken from reference TRBV2 and TRBJ2-6): EPEVTQTPSHQVTQMGQEVILRCVPISNHLYFYWYRQILGQKVEFLVSFYNNEISEKSEIFDDQFSVERPDGSNFTLKIRSTKLEDSAMYFCASGRGLEGVLSGANVLTFGAGSRLTVL.

V gene TRBV5-1 combines with J gene TRBJ1-1, with D perhaps matching TRBD1 (6 bases). The CDR3 contains 14 residues. Germline CDR1 is SGHRS and CDR2 is YFSETQ. V dropped 4 bases and J dropped 3 bases, with 13 bases sitting between them. The CDR3 coding sequence is TGCGCCAGCAGCCGATCACAGGGAGACACTGAAGCTTTCTTT. It translates to CASSRSQGDTEAFF.

The chain links TRBV7-2 to TRBJ1-1; TRBD1 matches 7 bases. Germline V gene lookup returns CDR1 SGHTA and CDR2 FQGNSA. This CDR3 is built from 14 residues. J gave up 1 base and V 5 bases, and 4 bases lay outside the gene matches. This chain's CDR3 is CASSPRQGNTEAFF. DNA of the CDR3: TGTGCCAGCAGCCCGCGACAGGGGAACACTGAAGCTTTCTTT.

The chain employs TRBV9 and TRBJ1-3; a weak D match, TRBD1 (6 bases). Germline V gene lookup returns CDR1 SGDLS and CDR2 YYNGEE. Deletions cut 2 bases from V and 0 bases from J, with 12 bases between. This CDR3 contains 16 residues. The CDR3 coding sequence is TGTGCCAGCAGCGTCTATGACAGGCTCTCTGGAAACACCATATATTTT. It translates to CASSVYDRLSGNTIYF. Full variable domain (outside the CDR3, taken from reference TRBV9 and TRBJ1-3): DSGVTQTPKHLITATGQRVTLRCSPRSGDLSVYWYQQSLDQGLQFLIQYYNGEERAKGNILERFSAQQFPDLHSELNLSSLELGDSALYFCASSVYDRLSGNTIYFGEGSWLTVV.

V usage is TRBV27 and J usage is TRBJ2-5, with TRBD2 identical over 8 bases. Near its end, the DNA agrees better with TRBJ2-7, so the J call may be wrong. This CDR3 region has 15 residues. CDR1 is MNHEY, CDR2 SMNVEV, per germline (reference sequence). The CDR3 DNA is TGTGCCAGCAGTTTACGCGGGACTAGCTCCTACGAGCAGTACTTC. This sequence encodes CASSLRGTSSYEQYF.

This chain connects TRBV7-2 to TRBJ2-3; D possibly corresponds to TRBD2 (7 bases). Germline CDR1 is SGHTA and CDR2 is FQGNSA. This CDR3 region has 16 residues. V was cut by 1 base and J by 0 bases, with 11 bases left in between. The CDR3, as DNA: TGTGCCAGCAGCTTAGTTTCGGGGGGCAGCACAGATACGCAGTATTTT. The encoded protein is CASSLVSGGSTDTQYF.

V usage is TRBV11-2 and J usage is TRBJ2-5; TRBD2 agrees at 10 bases. The germline V gene has CDR1 SGHAT and CDR2 FQNNGV. This CDR3 spans 15 amino acids. The junction had 4 bases not matched to a gene; V was cut back by 3 bases and J by 3 bases. The CDR3 DNA reads TGTGCCAGCAGCTTTAGAGGACTAGCGGAAGAGACCCAGTACTTC. This codes for CASSFRGLAEETQYF.

The V call is TRBV4-3, the J call TRBJ1-2; weak D call: TRBD1 (5 bases). The germline gives CDR1 LGHNA, CDR2 YSLEER. V gave up 4 bases and J gave up 2 bases, with 11 bases separating them. The CDR3 spans 14 residues. This CDR3 is CASSPGGENYGYTF. The CDR3, as DNA: TGCGCCAGCAGCCCGGGGGGAGAGAACTATGGCTACACCTTC.